Sequencing of this TCR beta chain was carried out in a study of shared clonotypes between healthy human individuals. Comments on this clone: What it binds is unknown.

This CDR3 has 15 amino acids. V was clipped by 3 bases and J by 3 bases, with 11 bases between them. CDR1 is MNHEY, CDR2 SVGAGI, per germline. For sorted subsets, 150 to 200 ng DNA per replicate equaled 30,000 or so T cell genomes. Measured with immunoSEQ multiplex PCR; TCRdb has only the in-frame clones, and not every one. This sample has just over 2,000,000 clones, with roughly 94% found just once. Points from the study as a whole: Among a handful of donors, about 5% of naive CD4 clonotypes were found in common. Blood was the only sampled material, and tissue repertoires likely differ. What rarefaction showed was incomplete sorted-subset sequencing despite large depth.

Naive CD8 isolation took CD45RO-negative cells positively selected for CCR7 and excluded terminally differentiated effector memory CD45RA+ cells. The sample comprised naive CD8+ T cells sorted from blood. The chain links TRBV6-5 to TRBJ2-2, with D tentatively TRBD1 (5 bases). This TCR came from a man between 18 and 29 years old in good health. The CDR3 DNA reads TGTGCCAGCAGTTATGGCAGGGTTTACACCGGGGAGCTGTTTTTT. Translated: CASSYGRVYTGELFF.